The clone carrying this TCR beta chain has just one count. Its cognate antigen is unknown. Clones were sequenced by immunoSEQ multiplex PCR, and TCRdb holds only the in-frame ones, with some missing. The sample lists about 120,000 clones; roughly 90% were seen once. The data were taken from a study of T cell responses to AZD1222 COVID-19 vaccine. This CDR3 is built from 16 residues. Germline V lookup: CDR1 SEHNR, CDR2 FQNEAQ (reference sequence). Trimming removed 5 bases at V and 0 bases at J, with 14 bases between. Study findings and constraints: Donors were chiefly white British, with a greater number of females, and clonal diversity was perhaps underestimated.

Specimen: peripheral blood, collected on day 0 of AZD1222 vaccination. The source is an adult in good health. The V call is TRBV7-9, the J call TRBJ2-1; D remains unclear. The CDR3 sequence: CASSPFRRTSYNEQFF. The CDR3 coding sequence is TGTGCCAGCAGCCCCTTTCGGCGGACCTCCTACAATGAGCAGTTCTTC.